This T cell receptor beta chain was captured in a study of siplizumab effects on memory and regulatory T cells. Trimming removed 7 bases at V and 7 bases at J, with 14 bases between. Germline V gives CDR1 ENHRY, CDR2 SYGVKD. The CDR3 runs to 13 residues. Notes on this clone: The antigen is unknown.

Only in-frame clones appear in the TCRdb table, and some are missing; sequencing was by immunoSEQ multiplex PCR. The sample lists about 60,000 clones, approximately 87% occurring once. Study outcomes and limitations: The Treg-derived share of mappable alloreactive CD4+ clones averaged 68.8% with siplizumab and 26.9% in controls. No naive or memory phenotype could be assigned to roughly 80-97% of proliferating clones.

The sequence was obtained from a human donor in good health. Sequenced input: memory CD4+ T cells sorted from blood. V is TRBV10-3 and J is TRBJ2-1; D possibly corresponds to TRBD2 (5 bases). CDR3 amino acids: CAIKSGYGNEQFF. CDR3 DNA: TGTGCCATCAAATCGGGATATGGGAATGAGCAGTTCTTC.